Presented here are 9 T cell receptor beta chains from one specimen sequenced in a study of esophageal squamous cell carcinoma under preoperative chemotherapy. TCRdb re-called the PCR reads through MiXCR, storing one row per CDR3 protein. The data contain roughly 13,000 distinct CDR3 sequences, roughly half of them seen just once; the ten biggest clones take up approximately 15%. Time point noted: before preoperative PTX-NDP chemotherapy. This material was acquired from a patient given preoperative chemotherapy. The source is a human donor with esophageal squamous cell carcinoma. The donor label of this sample is uncertain.

The table lists this clonotype with many counts. The CDR3 protein is CASSSSGGSYNEQFF. DNA of the CDR3: TGTGCCAGCAGTTCTAGCGGGGGCTCCTACAATGAGCAGTTCTTC. The chain joins TRBV12-3 or TRBV12-4 to TRBJ2-1; 10 nucleotides agree with TRBD2. V lost 4 bases, J lost 0 bases, and 0 bases stayed unmatched. This CDR3 contains 15 residues.

The chain links TRBV6-1 to TRBJ2-1; 7 bases fit TRBD1. CDR3 length equals 15 residues. V lost 1 base, J lost 6 bases, and 6 bases stayed unmatched. The germline V gene encodes CDR1 MNHNS and CDR2 SASEGT. As DNA, the CDR3 is TGTGCCAGCAGTGAAGGACAGGGAGAGGGCAATGAGCAGTTCTTC. Protein sequence: CASSEGQGEGNEQFF.

The chain recombines TRBV6-5 with TRBJ2-1; possible D gene TRBD1, 6 bases. The J call is uncertain, as TRBJ2-7 better fits the DNA end. The length of the CDR3 is 13 residues. CDR1 MNHEY and CDR2 SVGAGI come from the germline V gene. In nucleotides, the CDR3 is TGTGCCAGCAGTTCGACAGGACCCTACGAGCAGTACTTC. Translated: CASSSTGPYEQYF.

Details on this clonotype: The germline gene is not matched at one end of the junction; a read error may be the cause. This chain uses TRBV6-1 with TRBJ2-3, with D possibly TRBD1 on 5 matching bases. The CDR3 runs 16 residues. CDR1 MNHNS and CDR2 SASEGT come from the germline V gene. In DNA, the CDR3 is TGTGCCAGCAGTGAATTTTGGGGAAGCGAGACAGATACGCAGTATTTC. This encodes CASSEFWGSETDTQYF.

This sequence joins TRBV6-1 and TRBJ2-3; TRBD2 matches at 7 bases. Trimming cost V 2 bases and J 12 bases; bases outside gene matches: 17. CDR3 length: 16 residues. From germline, CDR1 is MNHNS and CDR2 SASEGT. In DNA, the CDR3 is TGTGCCAGCAGTGAATCGGGGGGAAGCGCCAAAGATATTCAGTATTTT. It is translated as CASSESGGSAKDIQYF.

This clonotype is judged medium-sized. The chain has TRBV7-2 and TRBJ2-1; 7 bases are a match to TRBD1. The end of the DNA aligns better with TRBJ2-7, so the J call may be wrong. From germline, CDR1 is SGHTA and CDR2 FQGNSA. This CDR3 is built from 14 residues. This CDR3 reads CASSLVAGGYEQYF. The CDR3 DNA sequence: TGTGCCAGCAGCTTAGTGGCAGGGGGCTACGAGCAGTACTTC.

CDR3 sequence reads: CASKDPGHGGTYGYTF. Written as DNA, the CDR3 is TGCGCCAGCAAGGACCCGGGACACGGAGGGACCTATGGCTACACCTTC. The genes are TRBV4-1 and TRBJ1-2; D possibly corresponds to TRBD1 (6 bases). The germline V gene encodes CDR1 MGHRA and CDR2 YSYEKL. Deletions cut 7 bases from V and 4 bases from J, with 22 bases between. The CDR3 covers 16 residues.

This clonotype qualifies as medium-sized. V gene TRBV6-1 combines with J gene TRBJ2-1; 9 bases map to TRBD2. The J call may not be correct, given that the DNA end is closer to TRBJ2-7. Germline CDR1 is MNHNS and CDR2 is SASEGT. The CDR3 covers 15 residues. The CDR3 protein is CASSDAAGGRNEQYF. The CDR3, as DNA: TGTGCCAGCAGTGATGCGGCGGGAGGGCGGAATGAGCAGTACTTC.

Within the sample, this clonotype is medium-sized. The chain uses TRBV7-9 and TRBJ2-1; D remains ambiguous. The J call may not be correct, given that the DNA end is closer to TRBJ2-7. CDR1 is SEHNR, CDR2 FQNEAQ, per germline (reference sequence). The CDR3 loop spans 12 amino acids. The CDR3, as DNA: TGTGCCACTTCACCCAACCTTAGCCGGCAGTACTTC. Protein: CATSPNLSRQYF.